A single T cell receptor beta chain is shown here with its context. Libraries were prepared by immunoSEQ multiplex PCR; TCRdb keeps only in-frame clonotypes and omits some of them. The sample yields under 250,000 clones, more than 85% seen once. Trimming removed 6 bases from V and 4 bases from J, with 16 bases in between. Germline CDR1 and CDR2: LNHDA and SQIVND (reference sequence). The CDR3 runs 15 residues. This sample was taken from a study of blood T cell repertoires in COVID-19. Study context: The origin of the acute and convalescent COVID-19 samples was the United States, Italy and Spain. Nucleic acid was either cDNA or gDNA, and it came from T cells, B-cell-depleted T cells, or PBMCs.

The TCR sequence derives from a man between 60 and 75 years old with COVID-19, enrolled during active disease. Sequenced sample: peripheral blood. The J gene is TRBJ2-1, the V gene TRBV19, with D possibly TRBD1 on 6 matching bases. The CDR3 spells CASSKGHPNYNEQFF. In DNA form, the CDR3 reads TGTGCCAGTAGCAAGGGACACCCGAATTACAATGAGCAGTTCTTC. Variable domain in full (rest from reference TRBV19 and TRBJ2-1): DGGITQSPKYLFRKEGQNVTLSCEQNLNHDAMYWYRQDPGQGLRLIYYSQIVNDFQKGDIAEGYSVSREKKESFPLTVTSAQKNPTAFYLCASSKGHPNYNEQFFGPGTRLTVL.